This T cell receptor beta chain is from a study of blood T cells in healthy people across ages. This clonotype was found a few times. Its antigen is currently unknown. Study-wide results and limits: TCR beta diversity tracked closely with naive T cell percentage. Donors of long life had a larger count of naive CD4+ cells and greater diversity than aged donors.

It was with a sample-barcoded 5' primer and a J-beta primer mix that a second PCR of roughly 7 to 11 cycles was run. Each TCR beta cDNA got a 12-nucleotide random molecular identifier. MiXCR, applied by TCRdb to the 5' RACE reads, yields one record per CDR3 protein. The sample consists of over 750,000 distinct CDR3 sequences, 20% to 25% of them appearing once. Germline assignment: CDR1 SEHNR and CDR2 FQNEAQ (reference sequence). The CDR3 contains 15 residues. V was shortened by 1 base and J by 4 bases, with 14 bases between the two germline ends. This same sample was also taken into another study, of T cells of mothers and their children. As reported in that work: From each mother came over 9 million TCR beta CDR3 reads, and from each child came a few million.

The sequencing sample was made of blood. The TCR originated in a boy aged 5-17 years in good health. V usage is TRBV7-9 and J usage is TRBJ2-7; D ambiguous. Here the CDR3 reads CASSLGSGQLYEQYF. In DNA form, the CDR3 reads TGTGCCAGCAGCTTAGGTTCAGGTCAGCTTTACGAGCAGTACTTC.